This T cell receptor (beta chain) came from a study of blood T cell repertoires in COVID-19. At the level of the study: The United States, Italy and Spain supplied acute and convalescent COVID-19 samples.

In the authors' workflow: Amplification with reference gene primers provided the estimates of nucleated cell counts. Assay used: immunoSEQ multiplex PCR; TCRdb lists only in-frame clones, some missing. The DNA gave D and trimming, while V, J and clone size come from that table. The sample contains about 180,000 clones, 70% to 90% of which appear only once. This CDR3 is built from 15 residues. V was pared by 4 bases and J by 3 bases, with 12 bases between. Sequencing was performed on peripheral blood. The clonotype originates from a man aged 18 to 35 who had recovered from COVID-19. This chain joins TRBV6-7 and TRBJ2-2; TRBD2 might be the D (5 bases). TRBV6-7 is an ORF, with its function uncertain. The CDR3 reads CASSSAGRYTGELFF. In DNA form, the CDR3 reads TGTGCCAGCAGTTCCGCGGGTAGGTACACCGGGGAGCTGTTTTTT.